Listed below are T cell receptor beta chains from one sample, sequenced in a study of STAT3 mutations in large granular lymphocyte leukemia. TCRdb's table, derived via immunoSEQ multiplex PCR, lists solely in-frame clones and lacks some. This sample has around 12,000 clones, with 81% found just once. Sequencing used peripheral blood mononuclear cells. These receptors were obtained from a man in his sixties with T-cell large granular lymphocyte leukemia. Some clones in this sample may be carry-over from other donors' samples. Both conserved end residues are part of each CDR3. Fields, in order: J gene, D gene, clone size, V gene, CDR3 DNA, CDR3 protein. D genes are given only for firm matches. Size is stated for part of the rows, as once, few or many counts, or as a class when the clone is expanded.

TRBJ2-2 NA NA TRBV6-6 TGTGCCAGCAGTTACTCGGCAGCCGCGAACACCGGGGAGCTGTTTTTT CASSYSAAANTGELFF
TRBJ2-1 NA NA TRBV5-1 TGCGCCAGCAGCTTGGCCGGTTCGGGGAGTCGGGTCAATGAGCAGTTCTTC CASSLAGSGSRVNEQFF
TRBJ2-1 NA NA TRBV20-1 TGCAGGTCTGGGGGCGATGAGCAGTTCTTC CRSGGDEQFF
TRBJ1-5 TRBD1 NA TRBV15 TGTGCCACCGGCCGGGACAGGGGGCTACCCAATCAGCCCCAGCATTTT CATGRDRGLPNQPQHF
TRBJ2-7 NA NA TRBV25-1 TGTGCCAGCAGTGAATATACTACTACCTACGAGCAGTACTTC CASSEYTTTYEQYF
TRBJ1-2 TRBD1 NA TRBV6-5 TGTGCCAGCCGAGACAGGGAGCACTATGGCTACACCTTC CASRDREHYGYTF
TRBJ1-3 NA few TRBV7-8 TGTGCCAGCAGCCCCAGCCTGGCGGCGGGAAACACCATATATTTT CASSPSLAAGNTIYF
TRBJ2-7 NA large TRBV7-7 TGTGCTAGCAGCTTAGAGGAGCGCCACGAGCAGTACTTC CASSLEERHEQYF
TRBJ2-5 NA NA TRBV11-2 TGTGCCAGCAGCTTATGGAGGGGAGAGACCCAGTACTTC CASSLWRGETQYF
TRBJ2-7 TRBD1 NA TRBV5-1 TGCGCCAGCAGCTCCCCCGGGACAGCCTACGAGCAGTACTTC CASSSPGTAYEQYF
TRBJ2-3 TRBD2 NA TRBV19 TGTGCCAGTAGTGTCGGACTAGTTAGCACAGATACGCAGTATTTT CASSVGLVSTDTQYF
TRBJ2-7 TRBD2 NA TRBV29-1 TGCAGCGTTGCTGACGGGAGGTCCGAGCAGTACTTC CSVADGRSEQYF
TRBJ2-7 TRBD2 NA TRBV5-4 TGTGCCAGCAGCTTGACTAGCGGCTACGAGCAGTACTTC CASSLTSGYEQYF
TRBJ1-1 NA once TRBV4-2 TGTGCCAGCAGCCAAGATGGTTCGGGGGAGCGGAACACTGAAGCTTTCTTT CASSQDGSGERNTEAFF
TRBJ2-7 TRBD2 NA TRBV12-5 TGTGCTAGTGGATTAGCGGGAGCCTACGAGCAGTACTTC CASGLAGAYEQYF
TRBJ1-2 NA NA TRBV28 TGTGCCAGCGGAAATAAGGCCCCTAACTATGGCTACACCTTC CASGNKAPNYGYTF